These 10 T cell receptor beta chains were all obtained from the same sample, sequenced in a study of blood T cell repertoires in COVID-19. The method was immunoSEQ multiplex PCR; TCRdb's version includes in-frame clones alone and lacks a portion of them. The sample lists 60,000 to 85,000 clones, about 80% seen once, with 15% to 20% in the top ten. Sequenced material: peripheral blood. The receptors were sampled from a man in his 70s who had recovered from COVID-19.

The V and J genes are TRBV4-2 and TRBJ2-2; 7 bases are shared with TRBD1. CDR3 length: 16 amino acids. V lost 3 bases, J lost 1 base, and 5 bases stayed unmatched. The germline V gene has CDR1 LGHNA and CDR2 YNFKEQ. The CDR3 region is CASSQVDRENTGELFF. CDR3 nucleotides: TGTGCCAGCAGCCAGGTAGACAGGGAGAACACCGGGGAGCTGTTTTTT.

CDR3 sequence: CASSVNTEAFF. The CDR3 coding sequence is TGTGCCAGCAGCGTGAACACTGAAGCTTTCTTT. This chain links TRBV28 with TRBJ1-1; D gene unclear. CDR1 and CDR2 from the germline V gene are MDHEN and SYDVKM. This CDR3 spans 11 amino acids. Deletions cut 6 bases from V and 0 bases from J, with 2 bases between.

V usage is TRBV27 and J usage is TRBJ1-5, with 10 positions matching TRBD1. The CDR3 has 16 amino acids. The germline V gene encodes CDR1 MNHEY and CDR2 SMNVEV (reference sequence). V gave up 5 bases and J gave up 6 bases; unmatched junction bases: 10. This chain's CDR3 is CASSRQGAGSVQPQHF. The CDR3 DNA is TGTGCCAGCAGTCGACAGGGGGCAGGCTCGGTTCAGCCCCAGCATTTT.

The chain employs TRBV7-8 and TRBJ2-3, with 11 positions matching TRBD2. V lost 4 bases, J lost 1 base, and 4 bases stayed unmatched. Germline loops: CDR1 SGHVS, CDR2 FQNEAQ. The CDR3 consists of 16 residues. The CDR3 nucleotides read TGTGCCAGCAGCTGGCTAGCGGGGGGACGCACAGATACGCAGTATTTT. Its protein is CASSWLAGGRTDTQYF. Full variable domain (missing parts from reference TRBV7-8 and TRBJ2-3): GAGVSQSPRYKVAKRGQDVALRCDPISGHVSLFWYQQALGQGPEFLTYFQNEAQLDKSGLPSDRFFAERPEGSVSTLKIQRTQQEDSAVYLCASSWLAGGRTDTQYFGPGTRLTVL.

The chain employs TRBV7-9 and TRBJ2-7; 9 nucleotides line up with TRBD2. The V gene end was trimmed by 4 bases and the J gene end by 5 bases; junction bases not matched to a gene: 6. The CDR3 has 14 amino acids. Germline V gene sequence: CDR1 SEHNR, CDR2 FQNEAQ (reference sequence). CDR3 DNA sequence: TGTGCCAGCAGCTCACAAGCGGGGGGCGACGAGCAGTACTTC. Translating it yields CASSSQAGGDEQYF.

This clone has a count of ten or more. This rearrangement joins TRBV27 to TRBJ1-1; possible D gene TRBD1, 5 bases. CDR3 length: 15 amino acids. Trimming took off 5 bases at V and 0 bases at J, with 13 bases between the two ends. Germline CDR1 MNHEY, CDR2 SMNVEV (reference sequence). The CDR3 bases are TGTGCCAGCAGTCCCTCGGGACTCCTGAACACTGAAGCTTTCTTT. It is translated as CASSPSGLLNTEAFF.

The chain has TRBV3-1 (or the pseudogene TRBV3-2) and TRBJ1-5; 8 bases align to TRBD1. CDR1 LGHDT and CDR2 YNNKEL come from the germline V gene (reference sequence). This CDR3 has 15 residues. Unmatched junction bases numbered 10, after V lost 6 bases and J lost 6 bases. In DNA, the CDR3 is TGTGCCAGCAGTCCAGACAGGGGAATTGGTCAGCCCCAGCATTTT. It translates to CASSPDRGIGQPQHF.

V usage is TRBV4-3 and J usage is TRBJ1-3; D unresolved. V dropped 4 bases and J dropped 1 base, with 5 bases sitting between them. This CDR3 spans 13 amino acids. The V gene's germline CDR1 is LGHNA and CDR2 YSLEER. The CDR3 coding sequence is TGCGCCAGCAGCCGACTTTCTGGAAACACCATATATTTT. Translation: CASSRLSGNTIYF.

This chain links TRBV7-2 with TRBJ1-1, with a weak D call TRBD1 (6 bases). V was trimmed by 7 bases and J by 3 bases, leaving 15 bases between them. Looked up from germline, CDR1 is SGHTA and CDR2 is FQGNSA. This CDR3 spans 14 amino acids. CDR3 coding DNA: TGTGCCAGCACCCCGGACAGCCACTACACTGAAGCTTTCTTT. Its protein product is CASTPDSHYTEAFF.

The chain carries TRBV4-2 and TRBJ2-2, with 8 bases matching TRBD1. Trimming at V came to 0 bases and at J to 7 bases, leaving 7 bases not matched to a gene. The germline CDR1 and CDR2 sequences are LGHNA and YNFKEQ. The CDR3 sequence is 16 residues long. The CDR3 DNA reads TGTGCCAGCAGCCAAGATAGAACAGGGGGGATCGGGGAGCTGTTTTTT. Protein sequence: CASSQDRTGGIGELFF.